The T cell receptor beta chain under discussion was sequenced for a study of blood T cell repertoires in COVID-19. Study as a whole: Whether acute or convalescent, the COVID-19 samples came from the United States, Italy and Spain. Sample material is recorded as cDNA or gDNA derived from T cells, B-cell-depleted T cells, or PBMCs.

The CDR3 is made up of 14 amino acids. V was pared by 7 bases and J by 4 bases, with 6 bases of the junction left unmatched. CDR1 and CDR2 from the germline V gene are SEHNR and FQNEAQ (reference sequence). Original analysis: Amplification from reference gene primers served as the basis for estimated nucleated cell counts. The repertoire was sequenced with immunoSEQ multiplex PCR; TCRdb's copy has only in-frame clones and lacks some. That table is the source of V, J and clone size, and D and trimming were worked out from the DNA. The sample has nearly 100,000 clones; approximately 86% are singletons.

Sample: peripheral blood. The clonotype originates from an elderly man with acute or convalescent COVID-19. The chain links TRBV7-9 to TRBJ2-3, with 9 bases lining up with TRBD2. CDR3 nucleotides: TGTGCCAGCACTAGCGGGGTGATGGCAGATACGCAGTATTTT. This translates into CASTSGVMADTQYF.